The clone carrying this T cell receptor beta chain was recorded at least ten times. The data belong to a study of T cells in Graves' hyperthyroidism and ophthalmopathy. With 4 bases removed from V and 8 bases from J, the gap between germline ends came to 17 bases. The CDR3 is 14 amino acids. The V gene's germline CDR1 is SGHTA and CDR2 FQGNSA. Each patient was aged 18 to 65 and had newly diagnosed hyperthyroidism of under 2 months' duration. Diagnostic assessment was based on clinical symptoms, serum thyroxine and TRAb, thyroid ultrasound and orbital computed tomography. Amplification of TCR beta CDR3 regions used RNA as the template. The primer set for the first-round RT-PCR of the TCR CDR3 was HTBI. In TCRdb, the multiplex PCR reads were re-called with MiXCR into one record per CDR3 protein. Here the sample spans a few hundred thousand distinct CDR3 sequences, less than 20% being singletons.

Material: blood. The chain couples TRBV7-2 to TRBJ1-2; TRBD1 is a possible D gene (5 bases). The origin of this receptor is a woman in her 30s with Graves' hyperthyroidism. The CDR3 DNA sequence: TGTGCCAGCAGCTCTCAGGGAGGCCTGATCGGCTACACCTTC. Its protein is CASSSQGGLIGYTF.